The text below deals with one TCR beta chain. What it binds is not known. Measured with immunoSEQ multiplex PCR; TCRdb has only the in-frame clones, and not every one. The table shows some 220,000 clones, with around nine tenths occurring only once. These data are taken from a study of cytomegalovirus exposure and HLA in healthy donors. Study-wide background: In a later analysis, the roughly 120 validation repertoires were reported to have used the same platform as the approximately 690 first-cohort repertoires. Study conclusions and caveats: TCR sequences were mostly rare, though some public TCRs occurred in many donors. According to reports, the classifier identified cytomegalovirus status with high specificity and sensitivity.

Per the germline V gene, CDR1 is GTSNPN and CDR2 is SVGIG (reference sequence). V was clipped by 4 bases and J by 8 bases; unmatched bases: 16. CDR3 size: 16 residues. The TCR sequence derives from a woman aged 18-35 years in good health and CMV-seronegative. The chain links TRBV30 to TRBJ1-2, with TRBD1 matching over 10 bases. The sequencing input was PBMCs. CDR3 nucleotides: TGTGCCTGGAATGAACTCCCCTCCGGGACAGGGGACGGCTACACCTTC. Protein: CAWNELPSGTGDGYTF.